This T cell receptor (beta chain) was retrieved from a study of T cell responses to AZD1222 COVID-19 vaccine. Regarding the study as a whole: Variant regions that are unmutated are reportedly the target of nearly half of spike-specific TCRs.

The CDR3 consists of 15 residues. Germline V gene lookup returns CDR1 MNHEY and CDR2 SMNVEV (reference sequence). Between the trimmed V and J ends, which lost 3 bases and 9 bases, there was a span of 15 bases. TCRdb's table, derived via immunoSEQ multiplex PCR, lists solely in-frame clones and lacks some. The repertoire holds roughly 87,000 clones, with around nine tenths as singletons. For this clone: The antigen remains undetermined.

This specimen consisted of peripheral blood, obtained 28 days after the second AZD1222 dose. V gene TRBV27 combines with J gene TRBJ1-6, with D perhaps TRBD1 (5 bases). This TCR was recovered from an adult who received the AZD1222 COVID-19 vaccine. DNA for the CDR3: TGTGCCAGCAGTTTGGGCGGGGGATTGGTTTCACCCCTCCACTTT. This gives the protein CASSLGGGLVSPLHF.